A selection of T cell receptor beta chains follows, all from one sample in a study of T cell repertoires in cytomegalovirus infection. MiXCR, applied by TCRdb to the reads, yields one record per CDR3 protein. The table includes roughly 280,000 distinct CDR3 sequences, around 20% detected once. No antigen has been identified for these receptors. The starting material was cultured PBMCs, obtained from culture after CMV antigen stimulation. These receptors all come from a human donor in good health (CMV status not recorded). Some clones in this sample may be carry-over from other donors' samples. Both conserved end residues are part of each CDR3. Fields, in order: D gene, V gene, J gene, clone size, CDR3 protein, CDR3 DNA. D genes are given only for firm matches. Size is omitted from some rows. Given values are once, few, many or a class for expanded clones.

>-|TRBV30|TRBJ2-6|-
CGSGANVLTF
TGTGGTTCTGGGGCCAACGTCCTGACTTTC
>-|TRBV14|TRBJ1-5|-
CASSLRGDQRNQPQHF
TGTGCCAGCAGCCTACGCGGAGACCAACGCAATCAGCCCCAGCATTTT
>-|TRBV24-1|TRBJ2-5|-
CATTAVRDGRETQYF
TGTGCCACCACGGCGGTAAGAGACGGACGAGAGACCCAGTACTTC
>-|TRBV9|TRBJ1-2|-
CASSVEGQAGTYGYTF
TGTGCCAGCAGCGTAGAGGGGCAGGCCGGAACCTATGGCTACACCTTC
>TRBD2|TRBV20-1|TRBJ2-7|few
CSAYSGRNNEQYF
TGCAGTGCTTATAGCGGGAGGAACAACGAGCAGTACTTC
>-|TRBV11-3|TRBJ1-2|many
CASSQANYGYTF
TGTGCCAGCAGTCAAGCTAACTATGGCTACACCTTC
>-|TRBV20-1|TRBJ2-7|-
CSARDLAGYEQYF
TGCAGTGCTAGAGATCTTGCCGGCTACGAGCAGTACTTC
>TRBD2|TRBV27|TRBJ2-1|-
CASSPWGGSRSYNEQFF
TGTGCCAGCAGTCCTTGGGGCGGGAGCCGAAGCTACAATGAGCAGTTCTTC
>-|TRBV7-8|TRBJ2-3|many
CASSPRGGATDTQYF
TGTGCCAGCAGCCCCCGGGGTGGGGCCACAGATACGCAGTATTTT
>-|TRBV5-4|TRBJ2-2|-
CASSFRTPNTGELFF
TGTGCCAGCAGCTTCCGGACACCGAACACCGGGGAGCTGTTTTTT
>-|TRBV10-3|TRBJ1-1|few
CAISGGTAPEAFF
TGTGCCATCAGTGGAGGGACCGCGCCTGAAGCTTTCTTT
>TRBD2|TRBV6-4|TRBJ2-1|many
CASSVRTSGSNEQFF
TGTGCCAGCAGTGTGCGGACTAGCGGGAGCAATGAGCAGTTCTTC
>-|TRBV14|TRBJ2-1|-
CASSLLTGRPNEQFF
TGTGCCAGCAGCCTCCTCACAGGGAGGCCAAATGAGCAGTTCTTC
>-|TRBV5-1|TRBJ1-2|many
CASSLDRDYGYTF
TGTGCCAGCAGCTTAGACCGGGACTATGGCTACACCTTC
>TRBD2|TRBV5-4|TRBJ2-5|-
CASSLGSGRSGTQYF
TGTGCCAGCAGCCTGGGTAGCGGGAGAAGCGGGACCCAGTACTTC
>-|TRBV7-9|TRBJ2-7|-
CASSDPGISSYEQYF
TGTGCCAGCAGCGACCCCGGAATCTCCTCCTACGAGCAGTACTTC
>-|TRBV12-5|TRBJ2-3|many
CASALATSGTDTQYF
TGTGCTAGTGCCCTTGCGACCAGCGGCACAGATACGCAGTATTTT
>-|TRBV7-2|TRBJ2-4|many
CASSTNQGAKNIQYF
TGTGCCAGCAGCACCAACCAGGGTGCCAAAAACATTCAGTACTTC
>TRBD2|TRBV7-2|TRBJ2-1|few
CASRQTSGRAEQFF
TGTGCCAGCAGACAGACTAGCGGGAGGGCTGAGCAGTTCTTC
>-|TRBV30|TRBJ2-1|-
CAWGRGSYNEQFF
TGTGCCTGGGGGCGGGGTTCATACAATGAGCAGTTCTTC
>-|TRBV10-3|TRBJ2-2|few
CAISDTGSPTGELFF
TGTGCCATCAGTGACACCGGGTCCCCCACCGGGGAGCTGTTTTTT
>-|TRBV20-1|TRBJ1-2|-
CSASRPKGANYGYTF
TGCAGTGCTTCCCGCCCGAAGGGGGCTAACTATGGCTACACCTTC